Only one count was recorded for the clone carrying this T cell receptor beta chain. Its matching antigen is unknown. The entry originates in a study of T cell repertoires in cytomegalovirus infection. Whole-study context: It can be stated that public TCR beta signatures indicated CMV infection as well as a matching HLA type.

Study-wide results and limits: CMV-specific TCR beta clonotypes restricted by HLA-C were the ones dominating the ex vivo response. Accumulated public TCR beta family frequency recognized individuals carrying CMV together with the relevant HLA.

The V and J ends lost 1 base and 0 bases respectively, with 12 bases between them. The CDR3 extends over 16 amino acids. CDR1 is LGHNA and CDR2 is YSLEER in the germline V gene. TCRdb re-called the reads through MiXCR, storing one row per CDR3 protein. The table shows approximately 390,000 distinct CDR3 sequences, with about 35% occurring only once. The input for sequencing was cultured PBMCs, taken from culture after CMV antigen stimulation. The J gene is TRBJ1-1, the V gene TRBV4-3, with a possible D match to TRBD1 (5 bases). The origin of this receptor is a human donor in good health (CMV status not recorded). Some clones in this sample may be carry-over from other donors' samples. The CDR3 is CASSQGVQGMNTEAFF. CDR3 DNA sequence: TGCGCCAGCAGCCAAGGAGTCCAGGGAATGAACACTGAAGCTTTCTTT.